What follows are 10 T cell receptor beta chains derived from one specimen sequenced in a study of CD8+CD57+ T cells in acquired aplastic anemia. For CDR3 and TCR beta VDJ profiling, genomic DNA was the template used. MiXCR, applied by TCRdb to the reads, yields one record per CDR3 protein. Of 200,000 or so distinct CDR3 sequences listed, 64% are singletons. Material for sequencing was sorted CD4+, CD8+, or CD8+CD57+ T cells (not recorded which) from PBMCs. All receptors come from a human donor with severe aplastic anemia or a healthy control (not recorded which).

The chain uses TRBV15 and TRBJ2-7; 9 positions agree with TRBD1. The germline CDR1 and CDR2 sequences are LNHNV and YYDKDF (reference sequence). J lost 4 bases, V lost 5 bases, and 12 bases had no gene match. The CDR3 loop spans 16 amino acids. The CDR3 coding sequence is TGTGCCACCAGCGTCCGGCCCGGGACAGGGATTTACGAGCAGTACTTC. This translates into CATSVRPGTGIYEQYF.

The V gene is TRBV5-1, the J gene TRBJ2-1; 8 bases are a match to TRBD1. Germline CDR1 SGHRS, CDR2 YFSETQ. Trimming removed 2 bases from V and 9 bases from J; junction bases left unmatched: 10. The CDR3 consists of 15 residues. CDR3 bases: TGCGCCAGCAGCTTCGGCAGGGGGCTAGTAGGTGAGCAGTTCTTC. Translating it yields CASSFGRGLVGEQFF.

This chain uses TRBV7-9 with TRBJ2-6, with no clear D. There are 15 residues in the CDR3. The germline V gene has CDR1 SEHNR and CDR2 FQNEAQ (reference sequence). The V end lost 2 bases, the J end lost 0 bases, and 5 bases lay between the germline ends. The CDR3 is CASSLSYSGANVLTF. The CDR3 nucleotides read TGTGCCAGCAGCTTAAGTTACTCTGGGGCCAACGTCCTGACTTTC.

The chain couples TRBV29-1 to TRBJ2-7; tentative D call: TRBD1 (7 bases). This CDR3 spans 13 amino acids. Looked up from germline, CDR1 is SQVTM and CDR2 is ANQGSEA. V was pared by 7 bases and J by 4 bases, with 17 bases between. The CDR3 loop is CSAEGTVNYEQYF. The CDR3 DNA follows: TGCAGCGCGGAGGGGACAGTGAATTACGAGCAGTACTTC.

Details on this clonotype: The junction departs from the called germline gene at one end, perhaps through a read error. The chain employs TRBV7-9 and TRBJ2-7, with TRBD1 identical over 9 bases. Germline CDR1 is SEHNR and CDR2 is FQNEAQ (reference sequence). The length of the CDR3 is 12 residues. The CDR3 loop is CASRPRTGVLVF. As DNA, the CDR3 is TGTGCCAGCAGACCCCGGACAGGGGTTCTTGTCTTC.

This clonotype was detected ten times or more. This chain uses TRBV4-2 with TRBJ1-2, with a tentative D call TRBD1 (5 bases). CDR1 and CDR2 from the germline V gene are LGHNA and YNFKEQ. The CDR3 length is 16 residues. V lost 3 bases and J lost 6, with 20 bases in between. CDR3 sequence (DNA): TGTGCCAGCAGCCATGCGGGCACGATCGGGGACGATGGCTACACCTTC. It translates to CASSHAGTIGDDGYTF.

This sequence joins TRBV5-1 and TRBJ1-1, with D possibly being TRBD1 (5 bases). The length of the CDR3 is 14 residues. Trimming cost V 2 bases and J 3 bases, with 11 bases left between them. The germline gives CDR1 SGHRS, CDR2 YFSETQ. The CDR3 nucleotides are TGCGCCAGCAGCTTTCCCGGGGGTTACACTGAAGCTTTCTTT. Residues: CASSFPGGYTEAFF.

As to this clonotype: A junction boundary mismatches the germline segment, possibly from a read error. The chain is built from TRBV7-9 and TRBJ2-3; D gene unclear. CDR3 length: 15 residues. CDR1 and CDR2 (germline): SEHNR, FQNEAQ (reference sequence). The CDR3 here is CASSLVPGSTDTQYF. The CDR3 DNA reads TGTGCTAGCAGCTTAGTCCCCGGGAGCACAGATACGCAGTATTTT.

The chain is built from TRBV20-1 and TRBJ2-5; D may correspond to TRBD1 or TRBD2 (5 bases each). V shed 7 bases and J shed 5 bases, with 17 bases lying between them. The CDR3 is 13 amino acids. Germline V CDR1 and CDR2: DFQATT, SNEGSKA (reference sequence). Written as DNA, the CDR3 is TGCAGTGTCGCCGGGGTGGGACGGGAGACCCAGTACTTC. Protein sequence: CSVAGVGRETQYF.

There are many counts of this clonotype. V usage is TRBV2 and J usage is TRBJ2-1, with D possibly TRBD2 on 5 matching bases. This CDR3 is built from 14 residues. V dropped 1 base and J dropped 8 bases, with 12 bases sitting between them. In germline, CDR1 is SNHLY, CDR2 FYNNEI. The CDR3 here is CASSEGRVRDEQFF. CDR3 nucleotide sequence: TGTGCCAGCAGTGAAGGTCGGGTGAGGGATGAGCAGTTCTTC.